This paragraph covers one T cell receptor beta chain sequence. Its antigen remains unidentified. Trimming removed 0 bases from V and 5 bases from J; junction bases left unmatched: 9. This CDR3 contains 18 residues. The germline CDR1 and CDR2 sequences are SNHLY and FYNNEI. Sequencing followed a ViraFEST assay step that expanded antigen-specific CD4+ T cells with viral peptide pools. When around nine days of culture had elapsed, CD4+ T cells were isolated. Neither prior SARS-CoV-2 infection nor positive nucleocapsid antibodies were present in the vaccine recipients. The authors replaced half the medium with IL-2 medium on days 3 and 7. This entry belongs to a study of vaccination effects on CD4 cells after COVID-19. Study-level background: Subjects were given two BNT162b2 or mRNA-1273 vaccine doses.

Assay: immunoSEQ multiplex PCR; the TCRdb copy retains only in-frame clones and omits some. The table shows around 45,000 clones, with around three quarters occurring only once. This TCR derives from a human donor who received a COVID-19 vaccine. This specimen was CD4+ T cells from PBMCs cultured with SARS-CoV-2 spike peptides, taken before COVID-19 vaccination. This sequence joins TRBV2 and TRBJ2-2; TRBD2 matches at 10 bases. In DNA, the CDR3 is TGTGCCAGCAGTGAAGCCGGGGGAGCGGGGGGGAGGACCGGGGAGCTGTTTTTT. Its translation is CASSEAGGAGGRTGELFF. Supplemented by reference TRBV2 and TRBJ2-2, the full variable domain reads EPEVTQTPSHQVTQMGQEVILRCVPISNHLYFYWYRQILGQKVEFLVSFYNNEISEKSEIFDDQFSVERPDGSNFTLKIRSTKLEDSAMYFCASSEAGGAGGRTGELFFGEGSRLTVL.